The T cell receptor beta chain under discussion was sequenced for a study of T-cell reconstitution after alpha-beta-depleted transplantation in children. A library of TCRbeta sequences, prepared with unique molecular identifiers, was generated. MiXCR, run by TCRdb on the PCR reads, gives a single entry per CDR3 protein. Seen here are 330,000 or so distinct CDR3 sequences, about a tenth observed once, and the top ten hold about 8%. In this sample, this clonotype turned up many times. Between the trimmed V and J ends, which lost 4 bases and 2 bases, there was a span of 6 bases. This CDR3 contains 14 residues. CDR1 and CDR2 (germline): WSHSY, SAAADI.

The V call is TRBV10-2, the J call TRBJ2-6, with D hard to call. This TCR was recovered from a boy less than two years old with acute myeloid leukemia, due to receive a stem cell transplant. The source material was PBMCs, sampled before TCRalphabeta/CD19-depleted stem cell transplant. CDR3 nucleotides: TGCGCCAGCAGTGCCCAGGCTGGGGCCAACGTCCTGACTTTC. It is translated as CASSAQAGANVLTF.